Sequencing of this T cell receptor beta chain was carried out in a study of cytomegalovirus exposure and HLA in healthy donors. Study-wide context: From around 180 million T cells, an earlier analysis saw approximately 120 million unique TCR beta sequences. Findings and limits, study-wide: In a later analysis, HLA-associated beta chains showed higher expansion and lower generation probabilities than comparable chains. Presence/absence results assume similar sequencing depth per donor, which may not hold. A list of roughly 180 TCR beta chains associated with cytomegalovirus was given.

Primers: 60 Vbeta forward and 13 Jbeta reverse. The assay was immunoSEQ multiplex PCR, and TCRdb's table has in-frame clones only and misses some. The repertoire table contains approximately 58,000 clones. Comments on this clone: Its antigen is unidentified.

This TCR derives from a man between 18 and 35 years old in good health and CMV-seropositive. The sequenced sample was PBMCs.

The CDR3 nucleotides read TGTGCCAGCAGAAGACTAGCGGTGGCCACCGGGGAGCTGTTTTTT. Translation: CASRRLAVATGELFF. The V call is TRBV27, the J call TRBJ2-2; 9 bases are shared with TRBD2. CDR1 and CDR2 (germline): MNHEY, SMNVEV (reference sequence). This CDR3 spans 15 amino acids. V trimming: 6 bases; J trimming: 4 bases; junction bases outside the gene matches: 6.